This T cell receptor (beta chain) was recorded in a study of blood T cell repertoires in COVID-19. Study-level background: Material from acute and convalescent COVID-19 was sourced from the United States, Italy and Spain. From T cells, B-cell-depleted T cells, or PBMCs came the material, which was cDNA or gDNA.

Germline-derived CDR1 and CDR2 are MNHEY and SVGAGI. V was trimmed by 6 bases and J by 6 bases, leaving 9 bases between them. This CDR3 contains 11 residues. Original methodology: Reference gene primer amplification gave nucleated cell count estimates. TCRdb's copy holds only in-frame clones and misses some; the assay was immunoSEQ multiplex PCR. V, J and clone size derive from that table, while D and trimming were established from the DNA sequence. The sample holds 200,000 or so clones; 70% to 90% are singletons and the top ten take 10% to 14%. Researchers sorted participants into cohorts using their self-reported clinical history.

The chain is built from TRBV6-5 and TRBJ2-7; a possible D gene is TRBD1 (6 bases). The sequence was collected from a man between 25 and 39 years old who had recovered from COVID-19. The sample consisted of PBMCs or T cells enriched from blood (not recorded which). Here the CDR3 DNA reads TGTGCCAGCAGAACAGGGACCGAGCAGTACTTC. Its translation is CASRTGTEQYF.